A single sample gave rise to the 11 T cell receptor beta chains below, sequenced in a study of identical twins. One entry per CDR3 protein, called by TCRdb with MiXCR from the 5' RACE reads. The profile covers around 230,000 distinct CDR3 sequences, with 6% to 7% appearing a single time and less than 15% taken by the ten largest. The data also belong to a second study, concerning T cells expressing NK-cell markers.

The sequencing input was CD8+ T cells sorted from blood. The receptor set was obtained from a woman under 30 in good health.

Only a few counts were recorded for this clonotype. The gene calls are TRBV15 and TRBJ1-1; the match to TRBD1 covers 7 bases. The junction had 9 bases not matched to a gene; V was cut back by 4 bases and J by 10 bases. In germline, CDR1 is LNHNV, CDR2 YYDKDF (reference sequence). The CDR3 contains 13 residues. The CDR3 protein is CATSNRDSFTAFF. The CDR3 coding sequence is TGTGCCACCAGCAATCGGGACAGCTTCACAGCTTTCTTT. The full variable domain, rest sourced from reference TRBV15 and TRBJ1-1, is DAMVIQNPRYQVTQFGKPVTLSCSQTLNHNVMYWYQQKSSQAPKLLFHYYDKDFNNEADTPDNFQSRRPNTSFCFLDIRSPGLGDTAMYLCATSNRDSFTAFFGQGTRLTVV.

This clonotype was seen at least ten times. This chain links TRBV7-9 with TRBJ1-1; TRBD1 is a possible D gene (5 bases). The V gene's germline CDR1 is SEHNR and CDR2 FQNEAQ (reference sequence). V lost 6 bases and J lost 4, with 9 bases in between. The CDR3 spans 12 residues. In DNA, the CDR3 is TGTGCCAGCAGTCAGGGAGGCACTGAAGCTTTCTTT. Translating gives CASSQGGTEAFF.

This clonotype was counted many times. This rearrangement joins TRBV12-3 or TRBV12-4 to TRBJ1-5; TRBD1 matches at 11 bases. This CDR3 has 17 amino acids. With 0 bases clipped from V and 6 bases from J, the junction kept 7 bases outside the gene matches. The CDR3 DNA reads TGTGCCAGCAGTTTAGCGCCGGGACAGGGGGATCGTCAGCCCCAGCATTTT. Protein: CASSLAPGQGDRQPQHF.

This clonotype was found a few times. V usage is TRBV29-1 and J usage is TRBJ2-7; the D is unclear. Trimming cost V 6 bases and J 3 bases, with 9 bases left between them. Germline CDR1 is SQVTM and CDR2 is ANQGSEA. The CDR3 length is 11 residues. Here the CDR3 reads CSVLGGYEQYF. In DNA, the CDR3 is TGCAGCGTCCTTGGTGGCTACGAGCAGTACTTC.

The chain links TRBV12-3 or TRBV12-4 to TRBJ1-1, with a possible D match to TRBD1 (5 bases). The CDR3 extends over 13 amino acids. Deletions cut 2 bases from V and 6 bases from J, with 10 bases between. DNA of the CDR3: TGTGCCAGCAGTTTATGGGGGAGCCCTGAAGCTTTCTTT. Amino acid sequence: CASSLWGSPEAFF.

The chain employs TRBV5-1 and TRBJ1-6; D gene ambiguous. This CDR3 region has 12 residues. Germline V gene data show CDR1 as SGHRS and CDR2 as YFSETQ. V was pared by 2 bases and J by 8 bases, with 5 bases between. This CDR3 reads CASSFEDSPLHF. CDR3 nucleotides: TGCGCCAGCAGCTTTGAGGATTCACCCCTCCACTTT.

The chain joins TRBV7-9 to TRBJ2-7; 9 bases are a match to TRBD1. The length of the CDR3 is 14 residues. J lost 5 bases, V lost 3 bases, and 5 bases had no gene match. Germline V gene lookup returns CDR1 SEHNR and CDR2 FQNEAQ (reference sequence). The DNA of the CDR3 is TGTGCCAGCAGCTTGGGACAGGGTGAAAACGAGCAGTACTTC. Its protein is CASSLGQGENEQYF.

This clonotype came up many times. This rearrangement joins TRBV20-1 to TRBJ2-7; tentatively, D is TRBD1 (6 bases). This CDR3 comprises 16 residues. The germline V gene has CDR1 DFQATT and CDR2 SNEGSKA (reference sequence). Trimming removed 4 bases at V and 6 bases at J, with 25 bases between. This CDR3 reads CSANGGRDSLIVEQYF. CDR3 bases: TGCAGTGCTAATGGGGGCAGGGATTCGTTAATTGTCGAGCAGTACTTC.

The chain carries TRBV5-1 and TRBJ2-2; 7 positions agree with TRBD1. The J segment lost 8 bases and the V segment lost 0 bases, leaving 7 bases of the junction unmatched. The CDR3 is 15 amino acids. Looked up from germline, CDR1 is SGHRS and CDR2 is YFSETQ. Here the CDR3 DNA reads TGCGCCAGCAGCTTGGCAGAGGGGGCGTCAGGGGAGCTGTTTTTT. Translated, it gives CASSLAEGASGELFF. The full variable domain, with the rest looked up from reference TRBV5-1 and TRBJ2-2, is KAGVTQTPRYLIKTRGQQVTLSCSPISGHRSVSWYQQTPGQGLQFLFEYFSETQRNKGNFPGRFSGRQFSNSRSEMNVSTLELGDSALYLCASSLAEGASGELFFGEGSRLTVL.

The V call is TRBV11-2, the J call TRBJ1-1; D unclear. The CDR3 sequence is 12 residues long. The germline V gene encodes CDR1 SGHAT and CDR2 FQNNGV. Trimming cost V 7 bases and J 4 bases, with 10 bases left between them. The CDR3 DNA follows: TGTGCCAGCATTGGGGAGAGCACTGAAGCTTTCTTT. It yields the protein CASIGESTEAFF.

CDR3 bases: TGTGCCAGCAGCGAGGGGGAGCTAGCGGGAGAAAGCGGGGAGCTGTTTTTT. This translates into CASSEGELAGESGELFF. The chain uses TRBV9 and TRBJ2-2; 10 positions agree with TRBD2. The CDR3 extends over 17 amino acids. V shed 3 bases and J 7 bases; nucleotides not matched to a gene: 12. Germline assignment: CDR1 SGDLS and CDR2 YYNGEE.